This is a list of T cell receptor beta chains from one sample in a study of cytomegalovirus exposure and HLA in healthy donors. Measured with immunoSEQ multiplex PCR; TCRdb has only the in-frame clones, and not every one. The sample has some 150,000 clones, more than 75% seen once. Sequenced sample: PBMCs. The receptors were sampled from a man in his thirties or forties in good health and CMV-seropositive. CDR3s include the opening cysteine and the closing phenylalanine or tryptophan. D genes are given only for firm matches. Size is stated for part of the rows, as once, few or many counts, or as a class when the clone is expanded.

D,J,size,V,DNA,CDR3
TRBD1,TRBJ2-7,-,TRBV30,TGTGCCTGGAAAATGAGGACAGGACAATACGAGCAGTACTTC,CAWKMRTGQYEQYF
TRBD1,TRBJ1-5,-,TRBV30,TGTGCCTGGAGTCCCGGACAGGGCAATCAGCCCCAGCATTTT,CAWSPGQGNQPQHF
TRBD2,TRBJ2-3,-,TRBV5-4,TGTGCCAGCAGCCCGGGGGGGGGCACAGATACGCAGTATTTT,CASSPGGGTDTQYF
-,TRBJ2-5,-,TRBV11-2,TGTGCCAGCAGCTTTGGGCTCCAAGAGACCCAGTACTTC,CASSFGLQETQYF
-,TRBJ1-6,-,TRBV6-1,TGTGCCAGCAGTGAACTAAGAAATTCACCCCTCCACTTT,CASSELRNSPLHF
-,TRBJ2-1,few,TRBV28,TGTGCCAGCACCCGACAGAGCTCCTACAATGAGCAGTTCTTC,CASTRQSSYNEQFF
-,TRBJ1-4,-,TRBV6-1,TGTGCCAGCAGTGAAGATCCTGGCAGGGGAAAACTGTTTTTT,CASSEDPGRGKLFF
-,TRBJ1-4,-,TRBV2,TGTGCCAGTCGCGGAGTTGAAAAACTGTTTTTT,CASRGVEKLFF
-,TRBJ2-3,-,TRBV7-2,TGTGCCAGCAGCTTAACCGGACAGCGAGTCACAGATACGCAGTATTTT,CASSLTGQRVTDTQYF
-,TRBJ1-1,-,TRBV7-2,TGTGCCAGCAGCTTTCTTCAGGGGAACACTGAAGCTTTCTTT,CASSFLQGNTEAFF
-,TRBJ1-1,-,TRBV5-1,TGCGCCAGCAGCACCGAACAGGGAAATGAAGCTTTCTTT,CASSTEQGNEAFF
TRBD1,TRBJ1-5,-,TRBV27,TGTGCCAGCAGTTTCAGGGGGCCACGGCCCCAGCATTTT,CASSFRGPRPQHF
-,TRBJ2-2,-,TRBV5-8,TGTGCCAGCAGCTTTGGTAGATCCGGGGAGCTGTTTTTT,CASSFGRSGELFF
TRBD1,TRBJ2-1,-,TRBV5-4,TGTGCCAGCAGCCGCGGACAGGTCCAACCCAATGAGCAGTTCTTC,CASSRGQVQPNEQFF
-,TRBJ2-5,once,TRBV12-5,TGTGCTAGTGGCGTCGGGGTCGGAGAGACCCAGTACTTC,CASGVGVGETQYF
TRBD1,TRBJ1-3,few,TRBV5-5,TGTGCCAGCAGCTTGCAGGGGGCAAGTGGAAACACCATATATTTT,CASSLQGASGNTIYF
-,TRBJ2-5,-,TRBV6-1,TGTGCCAGCAGTGCCTACAGGGAAACCCAGTACTTC,CASSAYRETQYF
TRBD2,TRBJ2-1,-,TRBV9,TGTGCCAGCAGCGGGGGAGGGCCGGTCAATGAGCAGTTCTTC,CASSGGGPVNEQFF
TRBD2,TRBJ2-3,-,TRBV10-1,TGCGCCAGCAGTGAGTTTGGGACTAGCGGGAGGCGCACAGATACGCAGTATTTT,CASSEFGTSGRRTDTQYF
-,TRBJ1-1,once,TRBV27,TGTGCCAGCTTATCCCTCACTGAAGCTTTCTTT,CASLSLTEAFF
TRBD1,TRBJ1-2,-,TRBV27,TGTGCCAGCAGCCTCAGGGGGGAGATCGACTATGGCTACACCTTC,CASSLRGEIDYGYTF
-,TRBJ2-7,-,TRBV4-3,TGCGCCAGCAGCCAGTCTCTAGTATACGAGCAGTACTTC,CASSQSLVYEQYF
-,TRBJ2-4,once,TRBV5-8,TGTGCCAGCTTCCCTCGGGCAGGGGAGGGCAAAAACATTCAGTACTTC,CASFPRAGEGKNIQYF
TRBD2,TRBJ2-1,-,TRBV27,TGTGCCAGCAGTCCAGTAGCGGGAGTCTACAATGAGCAGTTCTTC,CASSPVAGVYNEQFF
-,TRBJ2-5,-,TRBV6-5,TGTGCCAGCAGTTACTTGGGACACCCTGGAGAGACCCAGTACTTC,CASSYLGHPGETQYF
TRBD2,TRBJ2-3,once,TRBV4-1,TGCGCCAGCAGCCAAGATGGGCCGGGGGGGCTTTCGGGAGATACGCAGTATTTT,CASSQDGPGGLSGDTQYF
-,TRBJ2-2,-,TRBV5-1,TGCGCCAGCAGCTTAGAGGGAGTGAAGGTAGAGCTGTTTTTT,CASSLEGVKVELFF
TRBD1,TRBJ2-4,-,TRBV27,TGTGCCAGCAGTTTCGACAGGGGGCTTACAAACATTCAGTACTTC,CASSFDRGLTNIQYF
-,TRBJ1-2,-,TRBV10-3,TGTGCCATCAGTGATGGGGCAGAGAACTATGGCTACACCTTC,CAISDGAENYGYTF
TRBD1,TRBJ1-2,-,TRBV10-3,TGTGCCATCACCGGGACAGGGGGCTTTAGCTATGGCTACACCTTC,CAITGTGGFSYGYTF
-,TRBJ2-7,-,TRBV13,TGTGCCAGCAGCTCCGGAGGGTACCTAACCTACGAGCAGTACTTC,CASSSGGYLTYEQYF
TRBD1,TRBJ1-2,-,TRBV5-1,TGCGCCAGCAGCGGACAGGGCGGCGACTATGGCTACACCTTC,CASSGQGGDYGYTF
TRBD1,TRBJ1-1,-,TRBV9,TGTGCCAGCAGCGTAGACACAGGGGGCGCCGGAGCTTTCTTT,CASSVDTGGAGAFF